This TCR beta chain was sequenced in a study of blood T cell repertoires in COVID-19. Study background: Some COVID-19 samples were acute and others convalescent; all came from the United States, Italy and Spain. T cells, B-cell-depleted T cells, or PBMCs supplied cDNA or gDNA.

Original handling: Reference gene primer amplification yielded estimated nucleated cell counts. Generated by immunoSEQ multiplex PCR, the TCRdb table keeps only in-frame clones and is missing some. The V and J calls and clone size were taken over from that table, and D and trimming were inferred from the DNA. The table has tens of thousands of clones, around 87% seen once. This CDR3 region has 12 residues. V was trimmed by 8 bases and J by 2 bases, leaving 12 bases between them. Germline V gives CDR1 SQVTM, CDR2 ANQGSEA. The clonotype originates from a woman older than 75 with acute or convalescent COVID-19. Source material: peripheral blood. The chain carries TRBV29-1 and TRBJ2-5; D remains ambiguous. The CDR3 nucleotides are TGCAGCCCGAACTCACCACAAGAGACCCAGTACTTC. This gives the protein CSPNSPQETQYF.